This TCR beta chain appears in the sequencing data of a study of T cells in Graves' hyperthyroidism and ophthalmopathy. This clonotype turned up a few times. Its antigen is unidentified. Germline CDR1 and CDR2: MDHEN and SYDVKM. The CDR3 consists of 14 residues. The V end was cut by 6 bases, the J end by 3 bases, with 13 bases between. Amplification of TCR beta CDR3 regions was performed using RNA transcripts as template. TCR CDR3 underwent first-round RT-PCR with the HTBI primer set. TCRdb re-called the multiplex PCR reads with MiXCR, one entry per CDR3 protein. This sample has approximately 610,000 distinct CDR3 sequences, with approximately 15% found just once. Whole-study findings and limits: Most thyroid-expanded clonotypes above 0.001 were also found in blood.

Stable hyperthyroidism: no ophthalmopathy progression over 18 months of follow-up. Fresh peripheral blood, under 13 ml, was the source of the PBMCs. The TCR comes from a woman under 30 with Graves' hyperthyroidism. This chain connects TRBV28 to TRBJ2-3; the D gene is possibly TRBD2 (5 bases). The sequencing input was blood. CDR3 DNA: TGTGCCAGCAGCCGTACAACTAGGACAGATACGCAGTATTTT. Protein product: CASSRTTRTDTQYF.